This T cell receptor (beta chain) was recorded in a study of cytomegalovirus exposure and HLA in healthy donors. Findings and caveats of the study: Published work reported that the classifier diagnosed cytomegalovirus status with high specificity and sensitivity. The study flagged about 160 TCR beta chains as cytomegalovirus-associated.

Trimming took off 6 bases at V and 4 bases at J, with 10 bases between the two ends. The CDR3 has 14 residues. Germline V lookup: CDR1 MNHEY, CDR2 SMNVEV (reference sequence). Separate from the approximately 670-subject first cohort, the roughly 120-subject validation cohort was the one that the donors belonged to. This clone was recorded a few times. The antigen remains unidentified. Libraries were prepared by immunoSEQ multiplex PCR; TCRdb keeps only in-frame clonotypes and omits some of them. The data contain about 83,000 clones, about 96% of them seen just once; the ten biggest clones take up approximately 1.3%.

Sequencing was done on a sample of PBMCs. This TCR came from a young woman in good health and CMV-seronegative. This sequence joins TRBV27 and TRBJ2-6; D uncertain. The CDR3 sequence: CASSPVTGANVLTF. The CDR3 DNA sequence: TGTGCCAGCAGCCCCGTGACAGGGGCCAACGTCCTGACTTTC.